This T cell receptor beta chain was documented in a study of T cells after yellow fever vaccination. Study-level points and caveats: In post-booster samples, most primary-vaccination clones reappeared (approximately 95% CD4, roughly 89% CD8).

This clonotype was counted ten times or more. Its target is not known. From the 5' RACE reads, TCRdb called clonotypes with MiXCR, one entry per CDR3 protein. The sample lists around 260,000 distinct CDR3 sequences, roughly 5% occurring once. This CDR3 region has 11 residues. V lost 3 bases and J lost 8; bases outside the gene matches: 4. From germline, CDR1 is SQVTM and CDR2 ANQGSEA. The material sequenced was CD4+ T cells sorted from PBMCs, taken on the day of the yellow fever booster vaccination. This chain connects TRBV29-1 to TRBJ2-7; 7 bases fit TRBD1. The receptor comes from a young man who received the YFV17D yellow fever vaccine. The CDR3 loop reads CSVEYRGQQYF. DNA of the CDR3: TGCAGCGTTGAGTACAGGGGACAGCAGTACTTC.